This T cell receptor beta chain was observed in a study of T cells in Graves' hyperthyroidism and ophthalmopathy (dated by TCRdb to between 2018 and 2021). Regarding the study in general: A discovery cohort of roughly 96 patients, approximately 45 with Graves' ophthalmopathy and 55 to 60 with stable Graves' hyperthyroidism, was used to find distinguishing TCR V-J signatures. Prospective prediction of ophthalmopathy was tested in an independent validation cohort consisting of 18 to 20 hyperthyroidism patients and approximately 16 patients who later progressed to ophthalmopathy. The approximately 98 discovery patients were randomly divided into training and test sets at a 7:3 ratio. Thyroid tissue and blood T-cell repertoires from about six Graves' hyperthyroidism patients were also compared in the study. Once sampling was done, hyperthyroidism patients were given methimazole at a starting dose of 30 mg daily, whereas ophthalmopathy patients were given high-dose intravenous methylprednisolone. TCR Vbeta CDR3 sequencing of approximately 140 peripheral blood samples (roughly 41 ophthalmopathy, roughly 74 hyperthyroidism and approximately 17 progressor patients) is reported in the paper.

Stable Graves' hyperthyroidism was defined as no progression to ophthalmopathy during 18 months of follow-up. The hyperthyroidism patients were between 18 and 65 years old and newly diagnosed, with a disease duration of less than 2 months. Patients with uncontrolled infections, other autoimmune diseases, pregnancy or lactation were excluded. Diagnoses were based on clinical symptoms, serum thyroxine and TRAb, thyroid ultrasound and orbital computed tomography. Trizol reagent was used to extract total RNA, and RNA quality was then checked on an Agilent 2100 Bioanalyzer. Notes on this clonotype: The clone's antigen remains unknown. No much larger clone exists at a distance of one base, and base qualities are not known.

The TCR beta CDR3 regions were amplified from the RNA transcripts. A first-round RT-PCR of the TCR CDR3 used the HTBI primer set with the Qiagen OneStep RT-PCR kit. Libraries were constructed in a second round of multiplex PCR, after which size selection and purification were performed. Paired-end sequencing of the libraries was performed with 100 bp reads on an Illumina HiSeq2000. In the authors' own workflow: Raw data were processed with SOAPnuke, discarding reads with adapters, uncalled bases, mean Phred below 15, or no exact constant-primer or identifier match. COPE v1.2.5 was used to merge high-quality paired reads, and clonotypes were defined as unique nucleotide sequences. Clonotypes were aligned to IMGT TRBV, TRBD and TRBJ reference segments using MiTCR v1.1. The analysis included only V-J combinations with a frequency above 0.0001, which together covered 99.2% of the repertoires. A TCS score was defined as the ratio between F50 (clonal expansion) and ExV (chaos), using BLOSUM62-based TCRdist between CDR3 peptides within each V-J. Welch's t-statistics and random forest reduced roughly 540 V-J features to 13, which were used in a naive Bayes classifier (R e1071). TCRdb reprocessing: public reads trimmed at Q25 with fastp, clones called with MiXCR, in-frame beta chains kept. Merged by CDR3 protein, the rows form single entries marked with the most common genes and DNA. The V and J calls reflect TCRdb's pipeline rather than the authors' work. This sample lists hundreds of thousands of distinct CDR3 sequences; under 60% were detected once. Approximately 8.2% of the sample is held by the ten biggest clonotypes.

Between the V and J ends, shortened by 5 bases and 3 bases respectively, the junction contains 19 bases. CDR1 and CDR2, looked up from the germline V gene (reference sequence), are SEHNR and FQNEAQ. The CDR3 starts with the cysteine, ends with the phenylalanine, and has 17 residues. The read is trimmed to its CDR3 DNA, 51 bases read in frame from base 1. What the study reported, not specific to this receptor: Sample size was not statistically predetermined, and investigators were not blinded to group allocation. Most expanded thyroid clonotypes (frequency above 0.001) were also detected in blood, a finding suggesting that blood repertoires may reflect thyroid immune responses. Ophthalmopathy was separated from stable hyperthyroidism by a 13 V-J signature model, with around 90% sensitivity and about 81% specificity obtained in cross-validation and 80%/75% obtained in testing. In validation, the model predicted progression to ophthalmopathy a median of about 6.5 months before onset, with roughly 71% sensitivity and roughly 77% specificity.

Sequencing input: peripheral blood or thyroid tissue (not recorded which). Recombination connected TRBV7-9 to TRBJ1-4; TRBD1 is possibly the D segment (6 matching bases). The receptor's source is a woman aged 18-29 years with Graves' hyperthyroidism. Donor details come from another sample of the same person, matched by shared clones. The DNA is TGTGCCAGCAGCCAGAACGGACGGACAGCTGCTAATGAAAAACTGTTTTTT. This sequence encodes CASSQNGRTAANEKLFF.